The 11 T cell receptor beta chains below all came from one sample that was sequenced in a study of cytomegalovirus exposure and HLA in healthy donors. PCR amplification relied on 60 Vbeta primers (plus 13 Jbeta primers). The table came from immunoSEQ multiplex PCR; TCRdb's copy has only in-frame clones and leaves some out. The table records around 160,000 clones, roughly 80% of them present only once. Sequences were obtained from PBMCs. The receptor set was obtained from a middle-aged woman in good health and CMV-seropositive.

The chain combines TRBV9 with TRBJ2-2; TRBD2 agrees at 7 bases. The length of the CDR3 is 15 residues. V dropped 0 bases and J dropped 3; count of bases not matched to a gene: 2. Per the germline V gene, CDR1 is SGDLS and CDR2 is YYNGEE. The CDR3 loop reads CASSVGGGDTGELFF. Here the CDR3 DNA reads TGTGCCAGCAGCGTAGGTGGGGGGGACACCGGGGAGCTGTTTTTT.

This clone was seen a handful of times. The chain has TRBV7-6 and TRBJ2-3, with TRBD2 identical over 10 bases. Germline V lookup: CDR1 SGHVS, CDR2 FNYEAQ. V dropped 2 bases and J dropped 5; count of bases not matched to a gene: 4. The CDR3 runs to 15 residues. CDR3 protein: CASSLSGGAEDTQYF. In nucleotides, the CDR3 is TGTGCCAGCAGCTTAAGCGGGGGGGCCGAAGATACGCAGTATTTT.

The chain carries TRBV6-5 and TRBJ2-1, with 13 bases that match TRBD2. The trim removed 4 bases at V and 9 bases at J, leaving 6 bases unmatched. Germline assignment: CDR1 MNHEY and CDR2 SVGAGI. The CDR3 sequence is 15 residues long. The CDR3 nucleotides are TGTGCCAGCAGTTTCACTAGCGGGGGGGCGGTTGAGCAGTTCTTC. Residues: CASSFTSGGAVEQFF.

This clone has only a few counts. The chain employs TRBV6-5 and TRBJ1-1; unclear D gene. The V and J ends lost 6 bases and 0 bases respectively, with 8 bases between them. Looked up from germline, CDR1 is MNHEY and CDR2 is SVGAGI. The CDR3 consists of 13 residues. In DNA, the CDR3 is TGTGCCAGCAGCTCTTCGGTGAACACTGAAGCTTTCTTT. Translated, it gives CASSSSVNTEAFF.

V is TRBV10-3 and J is TRBJ2-6, with D uncertain. CDR3 size: 15 residues. CDR1 and CDR2 (germline): ENHRY, SYGVKD. The V and J ends lost 3 bases and 4 bases respectively, with 10 bases between them. The DNA for the CDR3 is TGTGCCATCAGTGATGTCTCTCCGGGGGCCAACGTCCTGACTTTC. It encodes CAISDVSPGANVLTF.

The chain uses TRBV4-2 and TRBJ2-1; 7 positions agree with TRBD2. The CDR3 sequence is 13 residues long. Germline loops: CDR1 LGHNA, CDR2 YNFKEQ. Losses at the gene ends were 5 bases for V and 6 bases for J; bases not matched to a gene: 4. CDR3 loop: CASSFTSANEQFF. As DNA, the CDR3 is TGTGCCAGCAGCTTTACTAGCGCCAATGAGCAGTTCTTC.

The gene calls are TRBV11-2 and TRBJ2-1; a weak D match, TRBD2 (5 bases). CDR1 is SGHAT and CDR2 is FQNNGV in the germline V gene. Trimming left V 7 bases short and J 6 bases short, with 10 bases between. The CDR3 is made up of 12 amino acids. CDR3 sequence: CASTDRGNEQFF. The DNA for the CDR3 is TGTGCCAGCACGGACCGGGGCAATGAGCAGTTCTTC.

The rearrangement uses TRBV9 and TRBJ2-1; maybe TRBD1 (7 bases). Germline lookup yields CDR1 SGDLS and CDR2 YYNGEE. The CDR3 contains 17 residues. V dropped 9 bases and J dropped 0 bases, with 22 bases sitting between them. This CDR3 reads CATRGRQGPSSYNEQFF. The CDR3 DNA follows: TGTGCCACCCGGGGGAGACAGGGCCCCTCCTCCTACAATGAGCAGTTCTTC. The full variable domain, rest sourced from reference TRBV9 and TRBJ2-1, is DSGVTQTPKHLITATGQRVTLRCSPRSGDLSVYWYQQSLDQGLQFLIQYYNGEERAKGNILERFSAQQFPDLHSELNLSSLELGDSALYFCATRGRQGPSSYNEQFFGPGTRLTVL.

The chain carries TRBV6-1 and TRBJ1-5; D remains ambiguous. This CDR3 is built from 17 residues. V was shortened by 3 bases and J by 1 base, with 16 bases between the two germline ends. Germline CDR1 and CDR2: MNHNS and SASEGT. The CDR3 here is CASSDPRGGNSNQPQHF. The CDR3 coding sequence is TGTGCCAGCAGTGACCCCCGGGGAGGGAACAGCAATCAGCCCCAGCATTTT.

As to this clone: In the same sample, other DNA sequences code for this CDR3. J is TRBJ1-1 and V is TRBV5-4; 7 bases agree with TRBD1. Germline V lookup: CDR1 SGHNT, CDR2 YYREEE (reference sequence). The CDR3 runs to 13 residues. Trimming removed 0 bases from V and 5 bases from J; junction bases left unmatched: 1. CDR3 nucleotides: TGTGCCAGCAGCTTGGACAGGGGTACTGAAGCTTTCTTT. Its translation is CASSLDRGTEAFF.

The J gene is TRBJ2-7, the V gene TRBV7-9; D is uncertain. Trimming took 2 bases from V and 0 from J, leaving 5 bases between them. Germline lookup yields CDR1 SEHNR and CDR2 FQNEAQ (reference sequence). This CDR3 comprises 13 residues. For the CDR3, the DNA is TGTGCCAGCAGCTTAATCAGCTCCTACGAGCAGTACTTC. Protein: CASSLISSYEQYF.